This T cell receptor (beta chain) was sequenced during a study of PD-1 blockade in mismatch repair-deficient tumors. The wider study: All were previously treated, progressing patients with eleven to twelve mismatch repair-deficient cancer types.

The CDR3 has 15 residues. Germline V gives CDR1 MNHEY, CDR2 SVGAGI. The V segment lost 5 bases and the J segment 4 bases; nucleotides outside the gene matches: 6. Mismatch repair deficiency was confirmed in all patients, by PCR or immunohistochemistry. A few pembrolizumab responders had their TCRs sequenced. Study results and caveats: Tumor-resident clones, often undetectable pretreatment in blood, expanded then contracted after pembrolizumab.

Sequenced by immunoSEQ multiplex PCR; TCRdb stores in-frame clones only, minus some. This sample has about 34,000 clones, with 75% to 90% found just once. As to this clone: Its antigen is still unknown.

The gene calls are TRBV6-5 and TRBJ2-1, with 9 bases fitting TRBD1. This TCR derives from an adult with mismatch repair-deficient cancer. The specimen comprised PBMCs, sampled around 6 weeks after starting pembrolizumab. In nucleotides, the CDR3 is TGTGCCAGCAGTCCGGACAGGGGTGCGTACAATGAGCAGTTCTTC. Protein sequence: CASSPDRGAYNEQFF.